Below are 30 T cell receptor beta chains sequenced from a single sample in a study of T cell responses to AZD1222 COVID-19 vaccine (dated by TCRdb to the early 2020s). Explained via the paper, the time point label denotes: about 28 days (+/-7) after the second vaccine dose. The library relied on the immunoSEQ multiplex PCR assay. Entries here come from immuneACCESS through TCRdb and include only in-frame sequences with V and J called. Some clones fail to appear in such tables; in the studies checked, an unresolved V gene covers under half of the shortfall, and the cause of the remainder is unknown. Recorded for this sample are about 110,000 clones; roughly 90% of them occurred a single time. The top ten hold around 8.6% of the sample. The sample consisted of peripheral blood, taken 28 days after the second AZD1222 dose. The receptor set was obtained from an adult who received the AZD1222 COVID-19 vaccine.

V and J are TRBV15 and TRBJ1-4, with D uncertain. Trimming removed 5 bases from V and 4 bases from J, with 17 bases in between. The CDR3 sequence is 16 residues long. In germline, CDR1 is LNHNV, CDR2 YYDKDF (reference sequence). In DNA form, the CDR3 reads TGTGCCACCAGCGGAGTAATCTCCGATATTAATGAAAAACTGTTTTTT. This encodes CATSGVISDINEKLFF.

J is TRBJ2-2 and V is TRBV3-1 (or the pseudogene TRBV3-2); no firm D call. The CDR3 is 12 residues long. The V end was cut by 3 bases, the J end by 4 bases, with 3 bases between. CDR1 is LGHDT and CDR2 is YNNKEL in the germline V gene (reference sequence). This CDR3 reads CASSHATGELFF. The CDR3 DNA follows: TGTGCCAGCAGCCACGCCACCGGGGAGCTGTTTTTT.

CDR3 loop: CASSPGLAGTSYNEQFF. CDR3 coding DNA: TGCGCCAGCAGCCCGGGACTAGCGGGAACCTCCTACAATGAGCAGTTCTTC. The chain carries TRBV5-1 and TRBJ2-1, with 13 positions matching TRBD2. The germline gives CDR1 SGHRS, CDR2 YFSETQ. The CDR3 has 17 residues. The J segment lost 0 bases and the V segment lost 4 bases, leaving 4 bases of the junction unmatched.

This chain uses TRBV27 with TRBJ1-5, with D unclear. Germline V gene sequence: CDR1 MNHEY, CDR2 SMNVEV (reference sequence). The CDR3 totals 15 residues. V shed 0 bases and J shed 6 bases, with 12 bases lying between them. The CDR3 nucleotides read TGTGCCAGCAGTTTATCTGGGTTGGCGGCTCAGCCCCAGCATTTT. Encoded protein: CASSLSGLAAQPQHF.

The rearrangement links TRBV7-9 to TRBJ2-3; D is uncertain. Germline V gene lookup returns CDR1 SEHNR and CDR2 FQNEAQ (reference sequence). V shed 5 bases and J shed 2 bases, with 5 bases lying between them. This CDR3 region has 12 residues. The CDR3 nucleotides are TGTGCCAGCAGCACCCACACAGATACGCAGTATTTT. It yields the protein CASSTHTDTQYF.

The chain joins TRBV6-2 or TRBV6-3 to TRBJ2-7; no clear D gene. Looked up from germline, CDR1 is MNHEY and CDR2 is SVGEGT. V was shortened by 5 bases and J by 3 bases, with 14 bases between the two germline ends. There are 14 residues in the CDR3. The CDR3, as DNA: TGTGCCAGCAGTCGCCAACCGGGCGGCTACGAGCAGTACTTC. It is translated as CASSRQPGGYEQYF.

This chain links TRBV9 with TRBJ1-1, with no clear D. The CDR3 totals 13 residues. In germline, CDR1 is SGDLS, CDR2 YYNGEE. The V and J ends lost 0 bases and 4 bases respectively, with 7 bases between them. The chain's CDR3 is CASSVAGRTEAFF. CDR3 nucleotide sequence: TGTGCCAGCAGCGTAGCAGGACGCACTGAAGCTTTCTTT. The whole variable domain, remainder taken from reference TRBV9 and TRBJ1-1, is DSGVTQTPKHLITATGQRVTLRCSPRSGDLSVYWYQQSLDQGLQFLIQYYNGEERAKGNILERFSAQQFPDLHSELNLSSLELGDSALYFCASSVAGRTEAFFGQGTRLTVV.

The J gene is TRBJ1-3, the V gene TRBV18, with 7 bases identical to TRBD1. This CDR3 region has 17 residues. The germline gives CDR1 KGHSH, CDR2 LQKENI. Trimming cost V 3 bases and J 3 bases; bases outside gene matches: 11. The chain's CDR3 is CASSPKSTTGFGNTIYF. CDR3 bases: TGTGCCAGCTCACCTAAATCGACGACAGGGTTTGGAAACACCATATATTTT.

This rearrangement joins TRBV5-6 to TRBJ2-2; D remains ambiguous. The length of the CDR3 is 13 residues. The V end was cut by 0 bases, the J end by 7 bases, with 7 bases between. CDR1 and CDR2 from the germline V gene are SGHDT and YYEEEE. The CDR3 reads CASSLDEDGELFF. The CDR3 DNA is TGTGCCAGCAGCTTGGACGAGGACGGGGAGCTGTTTTTT. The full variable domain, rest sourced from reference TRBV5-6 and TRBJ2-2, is DAGVTQSPTHLIKTRGQQVTLRCSPKSGHDTVSWYQQALGQGPQFIFQYYEEEERQRGNFPDRFSGHQFPNYSSELNVNALLLGDSALYLCASSLDEDGELFFGEGSRLTVL.

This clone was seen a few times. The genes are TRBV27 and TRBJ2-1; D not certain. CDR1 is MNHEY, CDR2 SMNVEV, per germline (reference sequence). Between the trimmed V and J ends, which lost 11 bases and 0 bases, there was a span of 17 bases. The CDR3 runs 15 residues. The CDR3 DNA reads TGTGCCTCCGGAGAGGTGACTCTCTCCTACAATGAGCAGTTCTTC. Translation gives CASGEVTLSYNEQFF.

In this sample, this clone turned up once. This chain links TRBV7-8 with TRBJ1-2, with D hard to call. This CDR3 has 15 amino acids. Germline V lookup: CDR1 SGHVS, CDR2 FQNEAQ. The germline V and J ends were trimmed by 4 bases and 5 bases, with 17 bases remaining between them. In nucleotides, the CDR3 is TGTGCCAGCAGCTCCCATACACAAGTTCCGTATGGCTACACCTTC. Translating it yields CASSSHTQVPYGYTF.

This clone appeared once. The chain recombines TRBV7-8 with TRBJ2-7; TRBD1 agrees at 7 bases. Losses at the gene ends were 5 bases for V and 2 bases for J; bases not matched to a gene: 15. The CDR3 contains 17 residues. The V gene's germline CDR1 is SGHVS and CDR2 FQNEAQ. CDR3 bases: TGTGCCAGCAGCCCATACTACTTCGGGACAGATACCTACGAGCAGTACTTC. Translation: CASSPYYFGTDTYEQYF.

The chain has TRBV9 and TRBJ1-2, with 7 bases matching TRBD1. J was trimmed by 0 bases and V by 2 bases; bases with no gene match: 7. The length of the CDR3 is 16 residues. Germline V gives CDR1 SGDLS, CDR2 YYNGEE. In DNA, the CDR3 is TGTGCCAGCAGCGTCACACCAGGGGGGACTAACTATGGCTACACCTTC. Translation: CASSVTPGGTNYGYTF.

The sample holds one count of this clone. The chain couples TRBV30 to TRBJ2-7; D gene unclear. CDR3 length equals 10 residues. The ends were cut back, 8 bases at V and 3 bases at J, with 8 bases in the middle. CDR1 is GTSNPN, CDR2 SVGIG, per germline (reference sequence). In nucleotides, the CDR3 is TGTGCCCTCGGACGCTACGAGCAGTACTTC. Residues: CALGRYEQYF. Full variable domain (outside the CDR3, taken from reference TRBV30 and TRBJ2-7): SQTIHQWPATLVQPVGSPLSLECTVEGTSNPNLYWYRQAAGRGLQLLFYSVGIGQISSEVPQNLSASRPQDRQFILSSKKLLLSDSGFYLCALGRYEQYFGPGTRLTVT.

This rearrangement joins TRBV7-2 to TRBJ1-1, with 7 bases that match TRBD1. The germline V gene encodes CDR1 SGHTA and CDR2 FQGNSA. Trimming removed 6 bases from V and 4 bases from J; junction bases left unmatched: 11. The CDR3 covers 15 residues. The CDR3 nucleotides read TGTGCCAGCAGGCCGCCGTCAGGGGGAGGCACTGAAGCTTTCTTT. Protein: CASRPPSGGGTEAFF.

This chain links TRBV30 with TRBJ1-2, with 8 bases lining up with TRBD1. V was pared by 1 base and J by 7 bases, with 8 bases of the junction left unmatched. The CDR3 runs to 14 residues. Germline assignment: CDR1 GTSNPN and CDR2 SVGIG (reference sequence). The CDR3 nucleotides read TGTGCCTGGAGTGCTACGGACAGGGCTGGTGGCTACACCTTC. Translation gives CAWSATDRAGGYTF.

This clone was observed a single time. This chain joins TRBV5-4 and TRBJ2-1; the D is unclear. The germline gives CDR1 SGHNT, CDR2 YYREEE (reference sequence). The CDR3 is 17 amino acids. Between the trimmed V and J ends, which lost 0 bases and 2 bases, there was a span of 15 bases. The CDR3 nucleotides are TGTGCCAGCAGCTTGGCCGGCGGCCCCCCCGCCTACAATGAGCAGTTCTTC. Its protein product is CASSLAGGPPAYNEQFF.

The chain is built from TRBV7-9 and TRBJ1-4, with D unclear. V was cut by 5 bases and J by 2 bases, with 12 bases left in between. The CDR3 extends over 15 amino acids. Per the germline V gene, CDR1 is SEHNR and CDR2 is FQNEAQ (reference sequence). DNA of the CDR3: TGTGCCAGCAGCCCAGAAGGGTACACTAATGAAAAACTGTTTTTT. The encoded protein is CASSPEGYTNEKLFF.

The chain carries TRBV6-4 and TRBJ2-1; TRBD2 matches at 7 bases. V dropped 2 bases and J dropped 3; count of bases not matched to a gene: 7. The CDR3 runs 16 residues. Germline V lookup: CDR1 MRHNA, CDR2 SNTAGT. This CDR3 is CASSDGSGEIYNEQFF. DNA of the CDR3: TGTGCCAGCAGTGACGGGAGCGGGGAGATCTACAATGAGCAGTTCTTC.

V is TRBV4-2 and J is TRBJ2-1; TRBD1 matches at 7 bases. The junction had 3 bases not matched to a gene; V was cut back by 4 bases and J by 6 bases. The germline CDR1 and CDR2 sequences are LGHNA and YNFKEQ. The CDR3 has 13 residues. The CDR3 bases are TGTGCCAGCAGCCCCCGGGACAGCAATGAGCAGTTCTTC. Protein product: CASSPRDSNEQFF.

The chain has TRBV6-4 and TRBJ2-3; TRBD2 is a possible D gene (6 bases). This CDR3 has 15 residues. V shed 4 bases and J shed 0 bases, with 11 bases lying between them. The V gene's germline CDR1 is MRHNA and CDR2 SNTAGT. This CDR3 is CASSAIGGSTDTQYF. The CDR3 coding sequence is TGTGCCAGCAGTGCTATCGGGGGAAGCACAGATACGCAGTATTTT.

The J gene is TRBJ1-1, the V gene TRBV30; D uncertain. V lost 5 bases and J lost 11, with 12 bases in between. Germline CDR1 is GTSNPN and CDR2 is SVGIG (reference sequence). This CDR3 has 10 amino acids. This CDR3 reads CAWGPTWAFF. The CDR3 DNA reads TGTGCCTGGGGTCCGACGTGGGCTTTCTTT.

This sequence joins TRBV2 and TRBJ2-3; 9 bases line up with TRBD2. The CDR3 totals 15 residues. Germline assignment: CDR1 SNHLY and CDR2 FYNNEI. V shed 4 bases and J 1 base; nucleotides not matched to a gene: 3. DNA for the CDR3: TGTGCCAGCAGTGGCGCTAGCGGGGGCACAGATACGCAGTATTTT. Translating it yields CASSGASGGTDTQYF.

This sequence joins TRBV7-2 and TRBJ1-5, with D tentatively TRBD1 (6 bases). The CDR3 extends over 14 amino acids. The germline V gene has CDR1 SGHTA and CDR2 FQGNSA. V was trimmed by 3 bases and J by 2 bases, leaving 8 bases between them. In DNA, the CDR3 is TGTGCCAGCAGCTTCAGGGGAGGCAATCAGCCCCAGCATTTT. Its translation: CASSFRGGNQPQHF. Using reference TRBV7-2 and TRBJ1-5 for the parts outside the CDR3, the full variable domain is GAGVSQSPSNKVTEKGKDVELRCDPISGHTALYWYRQSLGQGLEFLIYFQGNSAPDKSGLPSDRFSAERTGGSVSTLTIQRTQQEDSAVYLCASSFRGGNQPQHFGDGTRLSIL.

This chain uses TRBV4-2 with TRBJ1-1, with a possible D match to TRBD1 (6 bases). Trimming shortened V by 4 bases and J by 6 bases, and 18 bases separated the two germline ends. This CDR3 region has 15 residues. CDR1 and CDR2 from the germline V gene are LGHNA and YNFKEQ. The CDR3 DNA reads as TGTGCCAGCAGCCCTTACCTTATTGGGGGCCCTGAAGCTTTCTTT. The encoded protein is CASSPYLIGGPEAFF.

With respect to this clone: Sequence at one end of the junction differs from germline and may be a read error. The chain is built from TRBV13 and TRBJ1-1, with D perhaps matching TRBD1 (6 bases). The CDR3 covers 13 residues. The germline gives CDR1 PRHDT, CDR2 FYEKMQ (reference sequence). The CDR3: CASAQTGNTEASF. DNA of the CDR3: TGTGCCAGCGCACAAACAGGGAACACTGAAGCTTCCTTT.

The CDR3 spells CASSWGGQGTYEQYF. The CDR3, as DNA: TGTGCCAGCAGCTGGGGGGGACAGGGGACTTACGAGCAGTACTTC. The chain recombines TRBV13 with TRBJ2-7; 10 bases agree with TRBD1. From germline, CDR1 is PRHDT and CDR2 FYEKMQ (reference sequence). V lost 4 bases and J lost 4; bases outside the gene matches: 7. The CDR3 consists of 15 residues.

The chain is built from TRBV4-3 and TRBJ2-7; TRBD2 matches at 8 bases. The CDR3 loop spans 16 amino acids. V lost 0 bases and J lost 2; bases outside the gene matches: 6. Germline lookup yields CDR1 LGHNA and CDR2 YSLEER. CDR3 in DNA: TGCGCCAGCAGCCAAGATAGAGCGGGAGCCCCCTACGAGCAGTACTTC. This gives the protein CASSQDRAGAPYEQYF.

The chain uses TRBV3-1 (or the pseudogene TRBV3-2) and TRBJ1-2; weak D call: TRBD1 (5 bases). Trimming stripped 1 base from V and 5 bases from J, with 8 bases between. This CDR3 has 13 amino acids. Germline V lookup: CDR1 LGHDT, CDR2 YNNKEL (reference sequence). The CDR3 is CASSQAQGYGYTF. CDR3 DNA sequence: TGTGCCAGCAGCCAAGCCCAGGGTTATGGCTACACCTTC.

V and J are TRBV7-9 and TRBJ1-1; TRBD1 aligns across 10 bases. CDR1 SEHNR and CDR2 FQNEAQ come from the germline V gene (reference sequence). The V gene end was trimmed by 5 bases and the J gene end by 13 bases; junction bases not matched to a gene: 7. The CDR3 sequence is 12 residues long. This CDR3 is CASSVPGQGRFF. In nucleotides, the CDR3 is TGTGCCAGCAGCGTACCGGGACAGGGGCGTTTCTTT.